Given below is one TCR beta chain in context. With V trimmed by 6 bases and J by 1 base, 5 bases remained unmatched. The CDR3 is made up of 16 amino acids. Germline CDR1 reads MNHEY; CDR2 reads SMNVEV (reference sequence). This specimen comes from a study of cytomegalovirus exposure and HLA in healthy donors. With 60 Vbeta and 13 Jbeta primers, the PCR was carried out. Sequencing was performed with immunoSEQ multiplex PCR; in TCRdb, only in-frame clones are kept and a portion is missing. Of 100,000 to 150,000 clones listed, 65% to 80% are singletons. This TCR came from a man aged 30-40 years in good health and CMV-seronegative. The V gene is TRBV27, the J gene TRBJ1-5, with 11 bases lining up with TRBD1. Sequencing was done on a sample of PBMCs. CDR3 protein: CASSPRDRGSNQPQHF. CDR3 DNA sequence: TGTGCCAGCAGCCCAAGGGACAGGGGGAGCAATCAGCCCCAGCATTTT.